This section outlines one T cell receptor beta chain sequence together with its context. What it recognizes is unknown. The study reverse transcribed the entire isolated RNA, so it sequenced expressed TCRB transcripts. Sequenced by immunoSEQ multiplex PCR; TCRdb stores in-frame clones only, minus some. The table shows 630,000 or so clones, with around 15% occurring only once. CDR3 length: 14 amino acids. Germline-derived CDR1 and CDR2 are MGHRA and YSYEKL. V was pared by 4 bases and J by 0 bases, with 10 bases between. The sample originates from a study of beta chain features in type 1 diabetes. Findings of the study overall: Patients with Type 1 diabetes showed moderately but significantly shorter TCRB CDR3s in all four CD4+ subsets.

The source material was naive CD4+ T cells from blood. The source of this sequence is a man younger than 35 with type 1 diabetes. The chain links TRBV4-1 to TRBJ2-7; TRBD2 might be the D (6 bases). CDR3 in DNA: TGCGCCAGCAGCCGGAGGACTACCTCCTACGAGCAGTACTTC. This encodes CASSRRTTSYEQYF.